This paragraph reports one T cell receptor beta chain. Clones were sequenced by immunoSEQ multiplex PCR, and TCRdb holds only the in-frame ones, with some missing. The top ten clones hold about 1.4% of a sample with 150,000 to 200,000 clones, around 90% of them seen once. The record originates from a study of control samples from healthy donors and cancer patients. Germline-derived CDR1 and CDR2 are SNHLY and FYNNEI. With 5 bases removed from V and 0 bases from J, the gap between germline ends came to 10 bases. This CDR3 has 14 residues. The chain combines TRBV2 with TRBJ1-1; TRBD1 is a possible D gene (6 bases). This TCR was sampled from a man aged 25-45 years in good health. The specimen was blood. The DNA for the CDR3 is TGTGCCAGCAGTCCTGACAGGTTGAACACTGAAGCTTTCTTT. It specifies CASSPDRLNTEAFF.